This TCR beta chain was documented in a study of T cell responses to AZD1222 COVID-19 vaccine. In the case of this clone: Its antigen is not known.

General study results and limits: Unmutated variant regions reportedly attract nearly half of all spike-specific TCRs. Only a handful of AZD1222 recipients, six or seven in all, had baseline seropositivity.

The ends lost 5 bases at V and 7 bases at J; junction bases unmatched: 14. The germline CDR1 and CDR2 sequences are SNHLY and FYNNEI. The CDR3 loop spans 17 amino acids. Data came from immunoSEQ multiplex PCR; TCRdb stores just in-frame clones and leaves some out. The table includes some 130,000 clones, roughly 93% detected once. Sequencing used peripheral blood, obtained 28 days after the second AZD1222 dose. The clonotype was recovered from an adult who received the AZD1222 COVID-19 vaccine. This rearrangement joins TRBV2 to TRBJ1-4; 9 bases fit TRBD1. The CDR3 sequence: CASSSGTGRWRSEKLFF. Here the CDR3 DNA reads TGTGCCAGCAGTTCCGGGACAGGGAGATGGAGGAGTGAAAAACTGTTTTTT.